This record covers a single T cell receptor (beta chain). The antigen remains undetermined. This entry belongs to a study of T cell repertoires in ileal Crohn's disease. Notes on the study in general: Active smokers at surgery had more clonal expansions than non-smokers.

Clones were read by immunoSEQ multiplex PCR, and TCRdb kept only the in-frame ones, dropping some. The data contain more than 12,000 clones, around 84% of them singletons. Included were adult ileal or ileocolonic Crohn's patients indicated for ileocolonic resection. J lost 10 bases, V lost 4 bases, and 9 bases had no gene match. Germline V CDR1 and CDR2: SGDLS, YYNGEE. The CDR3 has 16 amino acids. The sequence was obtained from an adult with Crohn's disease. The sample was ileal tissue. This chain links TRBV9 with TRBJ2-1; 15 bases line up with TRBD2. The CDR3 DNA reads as TGTGCCAGCAGCACTGGGACTAGCGGGGGGCGGGGAGAGCAGTTCTTC. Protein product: CASSTGTSGGRGEQFF.